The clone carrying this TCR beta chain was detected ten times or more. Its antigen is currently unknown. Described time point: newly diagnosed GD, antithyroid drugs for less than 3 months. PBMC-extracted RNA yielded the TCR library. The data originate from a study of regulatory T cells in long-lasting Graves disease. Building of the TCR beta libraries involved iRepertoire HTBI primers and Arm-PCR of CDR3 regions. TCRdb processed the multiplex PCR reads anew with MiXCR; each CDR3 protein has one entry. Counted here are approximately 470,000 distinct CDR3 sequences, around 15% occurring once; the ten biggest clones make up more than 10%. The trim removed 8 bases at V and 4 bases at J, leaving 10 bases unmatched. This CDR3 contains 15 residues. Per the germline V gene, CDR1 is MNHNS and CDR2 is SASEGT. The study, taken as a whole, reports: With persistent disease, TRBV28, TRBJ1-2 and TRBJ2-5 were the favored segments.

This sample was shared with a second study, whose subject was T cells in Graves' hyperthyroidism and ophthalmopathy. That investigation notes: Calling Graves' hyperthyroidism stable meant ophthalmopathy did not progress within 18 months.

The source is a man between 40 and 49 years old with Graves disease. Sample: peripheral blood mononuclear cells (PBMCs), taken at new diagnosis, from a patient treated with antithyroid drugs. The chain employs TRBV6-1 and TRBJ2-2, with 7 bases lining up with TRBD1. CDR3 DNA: TGTGCCAGCTTAGGGAGACAGGGTAGCACCGGGGAGCTGTTTTTT. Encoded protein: CASLGRQGSTGELFF.